Listed below are T cell receptor beta chains from one sample, sequenced in a study of shared clonotypes between healthy human individuals. TCRdb keeps only in-frame clones here, not all; method: immunoSEQ multiplex PCR. The sample has more than 1,200,000 clones; approximately 98.5% are singletons. Source material: naive CD4+ T cells sorted from blood. These receptors all come from a man aged 30-40 years in good health. Each CDR3 is given without its conserved first and last residue. The listing skips clone size in some rows; elsewhere it reads once, few, many or a size class.

CDR3 protein: ASSFSVGETQY; clone size: NA; V gene: TRBV5-1; J gene: TRBJ2-5
CDR3 protein: ASSFTLSGELF; clone size: once; V gene: TRBV13; J gene: TRBJ2-2
CDR3 protein: ASSLHSSGSWYEQF; clone size: NA; V gene: TRBV7-2; J gene: TRBJ2-1
CDR3 protein: ASSPPNGRATDTQY; clone size: NA; V gene: TRBV18; J gene: TRBJ2-3
CDR3 protein: ASRLTSGVNTGELF; clone size: NA; V gene: TRBV5-1; J gene: TRBJ2-2
CDR3 protein: ASSPPFVRGPQETQY; clone size: NA; V gene: TRBV14; J gene: TRBJ2-5
CDR3 protein: ASSHLAGEDEQY; clone size: NA; V gene: TRBV27; J gene: TRBJ2-7
CDR3 protein: ASRAGQSMLLTDTQY; clone size: NA; V gene: TRBV5-6; J gene: TRBJ2-3
CDR3 protein: AISYTDTQY; clone size: NA; V gene: TRBV10-3; J gene: TRBJ2-3
CDR3 protein: ASSQGAKEAF; clone size: once; V gene: TRBV14; J gene: TRBJ1-1
CDR3 protein: ASSRQGLNTEAF; clone size: NA; V gene: TRBV28; J gene: TRBJ1-1
CDR3 protein: ASSEVTWRKNYGYT; clone size: NA; V gene: TRBV2; J gene: TRBJ1-2
CDR3 protein: ASSPGRGRDEQF; clone size: NA; V gene: TRBV11-3; J gene: TRBJ2-1
CDR3 protein: ASRRQGAGEQY; clone size: NA; V gene: TRBV5-8; J gene: TRBJ2-7
CDR3 protein: ASRLTVTSTDTQY; clone size: NA; V gene: TRBV6-5; J gene: TRBJ2-3
CDR3 protein: ASGSGEQY; clone size: NA; V gene: TRBV2; J gene: TRBJ2-7
CDR3 protein: ASSRTPSGTYEQY; clone size: NA; V gene: TRBV27; J gene: TRBJ2-7
CDR3 protein: ASSYSLEGTGELF; clone size: once; V gene: TRBV6-5; J gene: TRBJ2-2
CDR3 protein: ASSEEGAWTEAF; clone size: once; V gene: TRBV2; J gene: TRBJ1-1
CDR3 protein: ASSFDPVDGYT; clone size: NA; V gene: TRBV7-2; J gene: TRBJ1-2
CDR3 protein: ASSLSSGYEQY; clone size: NA; V gene: TRBV5-5; J gene: TRBJ2-7
CDR3 protein: ASSPPGTGDTEAF; clone size: NA; V gene: TRBV18; J gene: TRBJ1-1
CDR3 protein: ASSIRGPQVRGYT; clone size: NA; V gene: TRBV19; J gene: TRBJ1-2
CDR3 protein: ASSPGLAGVYEQF; clone size: NA; V gene: TRBV11-2; J gene: TRBJ2-1
CDR3 protein: ASSPVAPPLYEQY; clone size: once; V gene: TRBV7-9; J gene: TRBJ2-7
CDR3 protein: ASSLAGGRANVLT; clone size: NA; V gene: TRBV7-3; J gene: TRBJ2-6
CDR3 protein: ASSPPIGRVSSGNTIY; clone size: NA; V gene: TRBV18; J gene: TRBJ1-3
CDR3 protein: ASSLYQASRNRNEQF; clone size: NA; V gene: TRBV28; J gene: TRBJ2-1
CDR3 protein: ASRHGTSGNTGELF; clone size: NA; V gene: TRBV4-1; J gene: TRBJ2-2
CDR3 protein: ASSSPSGQETQY; clone size: NA; V gene: TRBV27; J gene: TRBJ2-5
CDR3 protein: ASSAGVGDGYT; clone size: NA; V gene: TRBV9; J gene: TRBJ1-2
CDR3 protein: ASSLLTGALFT; clone size: NA; V gene: TRBV27; J gene: TRBJ1-2
CDR3 protein: ASSLPGLGEQY; clone size: NA; V gene: TRBV28; J gene: TRBJ2-7
CDR3 protein: ASRRPGLSSNEQF; clone size: NA; V gene: TRBV7-2; J gene: TRBJ2-1
CDR3 protein: ASTEREYEQF; clone size: NA; V gene: TRBV28; J gene: TRBJ2-1
CDR3 protein: ASRGRGVVAENIQY; clone size: NA; V gene: TRBV5-5; J gene: TRBJ2-4
CDR3 protein: ASSLVSGIGELF; clone size: NA; V gene: TRBV7-6; J gene: TRBJ2-2
CDR3 protein: ATSSRRTVNYGYT; clone size: NA; V gene: TRBV15; J gene: TRBJ1-2
CDR3 protein: ASRESGGGELF; clone size: NA; V gene: TRBV19; J gene: TRBJ2-2
CDR3 protein: ASSSGVNQPQH; clone size: NA; V gene: TRBV6-5; J gene: TRBJ1-5
CDR3 protein: ASVGPGQKLTGELF; clone size: once; V gene: TRBV19; J gene: TRBJ2-2
CDR3 protein: ASSLVLAGGTDTQY; clone size: NA; V gene: TRBV5-4; J gene: TRBJ2-3
CDR3 protein: ASSDLPAGGPVNEQF; clone size: NA; V gene: TRBV10-1; J gene: TRBJ2-1
CDR3 protein: ASSLSQAGLSYEQY; clone size: NA; V gene: TRBV5-4; J gene: TRBJ2-7
CDR3 protein: ASSPGQPITGELF; clone size: NA; V gene: TRBV18; J gene: TRBJ2-2
CDR3 protein: ASSPGSLSSYEQY; clone size: NA; V gene: TRBV28; J gene: TRBJ2-7
CDR3 protein: SVEEGAVGDTQY; clone size: NA; V gene: TRBV29-1; J gene: TRBJ2-3
CDR3 protein: SAGKETQY; clone size: once; V gene: TRBV20-1; J gene: TRBJ2-5
CDR3 protein: ATSRAPQGVNQPQH; clone size: NA; V gene: TRBV15; J gene: TRBJ1-5